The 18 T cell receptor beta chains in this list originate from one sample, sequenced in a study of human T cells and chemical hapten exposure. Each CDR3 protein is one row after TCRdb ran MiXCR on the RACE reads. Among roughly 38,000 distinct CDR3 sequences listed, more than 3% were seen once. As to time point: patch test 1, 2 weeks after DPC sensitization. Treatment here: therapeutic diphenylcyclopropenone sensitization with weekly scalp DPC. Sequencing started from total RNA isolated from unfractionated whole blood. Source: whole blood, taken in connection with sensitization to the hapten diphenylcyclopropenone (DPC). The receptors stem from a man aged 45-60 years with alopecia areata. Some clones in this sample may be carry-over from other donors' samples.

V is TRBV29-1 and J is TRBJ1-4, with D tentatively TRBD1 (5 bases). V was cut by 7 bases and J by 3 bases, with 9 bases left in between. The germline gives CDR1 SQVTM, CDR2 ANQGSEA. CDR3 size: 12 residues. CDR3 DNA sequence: TGCAGCGGCCGGGACCCTAATGAAAAACTGTTTTTT. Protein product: CSGRDPNEKLFF.

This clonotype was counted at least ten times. DNA for the CDR3: TGTGCCATACGGGACAGGGATTCACCCCTCCACTTT. This gives the protein CAIRDRDSPLHF. The chain is built from TRBV10-3 and TRBJ1-6, with 9 positions matching TRBD1. Germline CDR1 and CDR2: ENHRY and SYGVKD. After removal of 9 bases from V and 8 bases from J, the junction contained 2 bases not matched to a gene. The CDR3 covers 12 residues.

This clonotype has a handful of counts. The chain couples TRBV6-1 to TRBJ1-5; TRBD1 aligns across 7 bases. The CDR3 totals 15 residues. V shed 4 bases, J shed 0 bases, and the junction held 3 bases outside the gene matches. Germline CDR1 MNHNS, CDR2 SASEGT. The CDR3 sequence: CASSATGNSNQPQHF. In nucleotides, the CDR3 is TGTGCCAGCAGTGCGACAGGGAATAGCAATCAGCCCCAGCATTTT.

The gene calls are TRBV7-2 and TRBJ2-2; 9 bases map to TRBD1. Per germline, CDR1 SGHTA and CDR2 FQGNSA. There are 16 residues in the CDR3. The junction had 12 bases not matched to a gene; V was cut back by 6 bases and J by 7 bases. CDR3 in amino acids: CASRPPGQGSGGELFF. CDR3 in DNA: TGTGCCAGCAGACCTCCGGGACAGGGATCGGGCGGGGAGCTGTTTTTT.

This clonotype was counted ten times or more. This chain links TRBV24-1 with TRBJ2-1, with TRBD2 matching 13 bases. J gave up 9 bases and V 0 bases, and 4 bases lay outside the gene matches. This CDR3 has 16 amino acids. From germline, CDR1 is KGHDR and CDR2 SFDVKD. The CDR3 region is CATSDLWTSGRFEQFF. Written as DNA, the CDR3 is TGTGCCACCAGTGATTTGTGGACTAGCGGGAGATTTGAGCAGTTCTTC.

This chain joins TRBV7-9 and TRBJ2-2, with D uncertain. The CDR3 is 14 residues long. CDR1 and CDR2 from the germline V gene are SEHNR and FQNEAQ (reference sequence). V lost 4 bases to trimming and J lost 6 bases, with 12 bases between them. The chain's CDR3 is CASSSRLGPGELFF. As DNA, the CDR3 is TGTGCCAGCAGCTCTCGACTCGGACCCGGGGAGCTGTTTTTT.

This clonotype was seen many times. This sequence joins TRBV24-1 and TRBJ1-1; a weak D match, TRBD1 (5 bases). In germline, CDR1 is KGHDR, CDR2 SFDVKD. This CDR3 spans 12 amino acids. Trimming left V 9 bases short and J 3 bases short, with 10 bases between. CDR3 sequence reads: CATRGADTEAFF. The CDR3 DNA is TGTGCCACCCGCGGGGCTGACACTGAAGCTTTCTTT.

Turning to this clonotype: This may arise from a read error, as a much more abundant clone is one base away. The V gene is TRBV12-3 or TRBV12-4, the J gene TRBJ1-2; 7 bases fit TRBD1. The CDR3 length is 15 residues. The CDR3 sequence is CASSLPHRGLYGFTF. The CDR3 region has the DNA TGTGCCAGCAGTTTACCCCACAGGGGTCTCTATGGCTTCACCTTC.

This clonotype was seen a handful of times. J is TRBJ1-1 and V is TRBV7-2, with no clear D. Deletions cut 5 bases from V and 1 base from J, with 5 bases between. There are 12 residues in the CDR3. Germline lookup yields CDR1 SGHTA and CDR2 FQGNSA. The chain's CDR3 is CASSQQNTEAFF. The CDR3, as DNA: TGTGCCAGCAGCCAGCAGAACACTGAAGCTTTCTTT. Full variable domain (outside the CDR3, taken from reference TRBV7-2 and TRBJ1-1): GAGVSQSPSNKVTEKGKDVELRCDPISGHTALYWYRQSLGQGLEFLIYFQGNSAPDKSGLPSDRFSAERTGGSVSTLTIQRTQQEDSAVYLCASSQQNTEAFFGQGTRLTVV.

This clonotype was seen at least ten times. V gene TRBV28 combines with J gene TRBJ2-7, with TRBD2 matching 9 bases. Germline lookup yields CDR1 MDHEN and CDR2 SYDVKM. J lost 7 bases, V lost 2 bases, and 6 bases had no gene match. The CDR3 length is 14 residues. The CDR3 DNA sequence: TGTGCCAGCAGTTTACTAGCGGGGACGGTTGAGCAGTACTTC. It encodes CASSLLAGTVEQYF.

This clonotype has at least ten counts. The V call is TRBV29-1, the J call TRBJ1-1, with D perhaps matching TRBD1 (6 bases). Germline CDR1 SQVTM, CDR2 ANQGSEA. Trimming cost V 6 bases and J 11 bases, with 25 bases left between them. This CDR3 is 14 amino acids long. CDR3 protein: CSVAKTYTGWSAFF. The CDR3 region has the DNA TGCAGCGTAGCCAAAACCTACACAGGGTGGTCGGCTTTCTTT.

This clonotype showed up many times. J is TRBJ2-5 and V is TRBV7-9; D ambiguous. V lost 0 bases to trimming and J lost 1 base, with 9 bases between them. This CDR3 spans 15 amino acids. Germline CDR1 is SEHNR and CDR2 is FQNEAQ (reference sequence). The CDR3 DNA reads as TGTGCCAGCAGCTTAGCGTTGGGTTTCCAAGAGACCCAGTACTTC. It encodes CASSLALGFQETQYF.

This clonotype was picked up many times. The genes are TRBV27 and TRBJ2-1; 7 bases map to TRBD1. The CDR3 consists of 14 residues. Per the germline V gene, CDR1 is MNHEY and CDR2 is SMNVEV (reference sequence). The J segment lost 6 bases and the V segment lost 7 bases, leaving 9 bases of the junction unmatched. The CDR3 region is CASTRQGEPNEQFF. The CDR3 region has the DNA TGTGCCAGCACCCGACAGGGAGAGCCCAATGAGCAGTTCTTC.

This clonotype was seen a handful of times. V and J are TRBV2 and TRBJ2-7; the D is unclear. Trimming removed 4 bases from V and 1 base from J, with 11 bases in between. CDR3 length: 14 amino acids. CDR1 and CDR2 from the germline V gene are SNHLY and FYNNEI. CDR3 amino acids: CASSGGARSYEQYF. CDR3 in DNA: TGTGCCAGCAGTGGAGGAGCGCGATCCTACGAGCAGTACTTC.

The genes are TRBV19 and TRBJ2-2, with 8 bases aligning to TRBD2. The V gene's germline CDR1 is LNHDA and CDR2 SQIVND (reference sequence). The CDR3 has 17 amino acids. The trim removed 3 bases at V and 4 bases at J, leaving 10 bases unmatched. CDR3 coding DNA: TGTGCCAGTAGTATCCCGGGACTAGAGTGGTCCACCGGGGAGCTGTTTTTT. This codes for CASSIPGLEWSTGELFF.

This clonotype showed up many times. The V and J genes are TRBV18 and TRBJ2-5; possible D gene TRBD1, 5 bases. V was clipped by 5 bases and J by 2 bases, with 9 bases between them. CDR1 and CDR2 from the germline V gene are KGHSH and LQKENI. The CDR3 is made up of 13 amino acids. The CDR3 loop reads CASSGAEQETQYF. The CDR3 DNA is TGTGCCAGCTCAGGGGCAGAACAAGAGACCCAGTACTTC.

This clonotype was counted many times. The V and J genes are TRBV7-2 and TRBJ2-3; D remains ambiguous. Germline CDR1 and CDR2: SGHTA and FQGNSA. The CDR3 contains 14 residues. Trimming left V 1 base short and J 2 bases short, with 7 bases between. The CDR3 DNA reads TGTGCCAGCAGCTTAGGGTTTGTCACAGATACGCAGTATTTT. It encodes CASSLGFVTDTQYF.

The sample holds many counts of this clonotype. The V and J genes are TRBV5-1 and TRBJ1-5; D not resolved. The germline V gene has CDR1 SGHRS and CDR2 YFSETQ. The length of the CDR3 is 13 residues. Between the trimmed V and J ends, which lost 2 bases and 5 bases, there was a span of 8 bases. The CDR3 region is CASSFDGYQPQHF. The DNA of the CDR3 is TGCGCCAGCAGCTTTGACGGCTATCAGCCCCAGCATTTT.